The rows below give T cell receptor beta chains drawn from one sample of a study of blood T cell repertoires in COVID-19. The method was immunoSEQ multiplex PCR; TCRdb's version includes in-frame clones alone and lacks a portion of them. The sample lists 91,000 or so clones, around 84% seen once, with approximately 13% in the top ten. Input material: peripheral blood. The receptors shown here come from a woman in her sixties or seventies in a cohort sampled during active or convalescent COVID-19. Each CDR3 is given with its conserved first and last residue. A D gene is named only where the DNA matches it firmly. A row's size may be missing; if present it is once, few, many or a size class.

v_call	cdr3_length	d_call	clone_size	j_call	cdr3_aa	cdr3_nt
TRBV2	14	-	few	TRBJ2-2	CASTSLQGIGELFF	TGTGCCAGCACTTCGTTGCAGGGAATCGGGGAGCTGTTTTTT
TRBV5-1	17	TRBD2	-	TRBJ2-7	CASSSPPGLAGNYEQYF	TGCGCCAGCAGCTCCCCCCCGGGACTAGCGGGGAACTACGAGCAGTACTTC
TRBV6-5	13	-	-	TRBJ2-7	CASRRPGLYEQYF	TGTGCCAGCAGACGGCCGGGACTTTACGAGCAGTACTTC
TRBV18	14	-	-	TRBJ2-3	CASSPWGGTDTQYF	TGTGCCAGCTCACCATGGGGGGGCACAGATACGCAGTATTTT
TRBV5-6	17	TRBD1	few	TRBJ1-5	CASSLQGTGYRNQPQHF	TGTGCCAGCAGCTTGCAAGGGACAGGGTATCGAAATCAGCCCCAGCATTTT
TRBV9	16	-	-	TRBJ1-4	CASSVGGALLNEKLFF	TGTGCCAGCAGCGTAGGCGGGGCACTACTTAATGAAAAACTGTTTTTT
TRBV28	16	TRBD1	once	TRBJ2-7	CASSLFTGTGYDEQYF	TGTGCCAGCAGTTTGTTCACCGGGACAGGGTACGACGAGCAGTACTTC
TRBV2	13	-	-	TRBJ1-5	CASCRETHQPQHF	TGTGCCAGCTGTCGTGAAACTCATCAGCCCCAGCATTTT
TRBV9	17	TRBD1	-	TRBJ2-1	CASSSLGVRDSGNEQFF	TGTGCCAGCAGCTCACTTGGGGTCCGGGACAGTGGGAATGAGCAGTTCTTC
TRBV5-1	17	TRBD1	once	TRBJ2-2	CASKQPSGTGGTGELFF	TGCGCCAGCAAGCAACCATCCGGAACAGGGGGAACCGGGGAGCTGTTTTTT
TRBV7-8	14	-	-	TRBJ1-1	CASSVQGKATEAFF	TGTGCCAGCAGCGTACAGGGAAAGGCCACTGAAGCTTTCTTT
TRBV30	12	-	-	TRBJ1-6	CAWSRDNSPLHF	TGTGCCTGGAGTAGAGATAATTCACCCCTCCACTTT
TRBV6-5	13	TRBD1	-	TRBJ1-6	CASNGRGNSPLHF	TGTGCCAGCAACGGCAGGGGGAATTCACCCCTCCACTTT
TRBV14	15	TRBD2	-	TRBJ2-2	CASSLPGGPTGELFF	TGTGCCAGCAGCCTCCCGGGGGGGCCCACCGGGGAGCTGTTTTTT
TRBV29-1	12	-	-	TRBJ1-2	CSVRGGGIGYTF	TGCAGCGTCCGAGGGGGGGGTATAGGCTACACCTTC
TRBV19	12	-	-	TRBJ1-1	CASKPDRRPAFF	TGTGCCAGTAAACCGGATAGGCGGCCAGCTTTCTTT
TRBV6-5	14	-	-	TRBJ1-5	CASSSTATDQPQHF	TGTGCCAGCAGTTCGACAGCCACCGATCAGCCCCAGCATTTT
TRBV19	13	-	once	TRBJ1-3	CASSIDIENTIYF	TGTGCCAGTAGTATCGACATTGAAAACACCATATATTTT
TRBV3-1/TRBV3-2	17	-	-	TRBJ1-2	CASSPRVGRGANYGYTF	TGTGCCAGCAGCCCCCGAGTAGGGCGCGGGGCTAACTATGGCTACACCTTC
TRBV5-1	15	TRBD1	-	TRBJ2-3	CASSLGTGYTDTQYF	TGCGCCAGCAGCTTGGGGACAGGGTACACAGATACGCAGTATTTT
TRBV27	15	-	-	TRBJ2-1	CASRDAPIPSGEQFF	TGTGCCAGCAGAGATGCCCCGATACCTTCGGGGGAGCAGTTCTTC
TRBV7-9	16	-	-	TRBJ2-7	CASSLWGENREYEQYF	TGTGCCAGCAGCTTATGGGGGGAGAACCGGGAGTACGAGCAGTACTTC
TRBV3-1/TRBV3-2	16	-	-	TRBJ1-3	CASSQVFLGAGNTIYF	TGTGCCAGCAGCCAAGTCTTCCTGGGCGCTGGAAACACCATATATTTT
TRBV28	16	-	-	TRBJ2-7	CASSRAINRENYEQYF	TGTGCCAGCAGCCGGGCCATAAACAGGGAGAACTACGAGCAGTACTTC
TRBV7-8	17	TRBD1	-	TRBJ1-3	CASSSPFSDRDGNTIYF	TGTGCCAGCAGCTCCCCTTTCTCTGACAGGGATGGAAACACCATATATTTT
TRBV4-2	14	-	once	TRBJ2-1	CASRGGSSYNEQFF	TGTGCCAGCAGGGGGGGAAGCTCCTACAATGAGCAGTTCTTC